The rows below give T cell receptor beta chains drawn from one sample of a study of tumor-infiltrating lymphocytes in localized non-small cell lung cancer. Data came from immunoSEQ multiplex PCR; TCRdb stores just in-frame clones and leaves some out. The table lists over 10,000 clones, 67% of them singletons. The specimen was uninvolved lung tissue not adjacent to the tumor. The receptor set was obtained from a human donor with non-small cell lung cancer. The CDR3 runs from the conserved cysteine through the conserved F or W. Each record gives: V gene, J gene, D gene, clone size, CDR3 DNA, CDR3 protein. The D gene is left open where the match is weak. The size field is filled for only some rows; it gives once, few, many or a size class.

>TRBV5-6|TRBJ2-3|NA|NA
TGTGCCAGCAGCTTCCCGTCAGATACGCAGTATTTT
CASSFPSDTQYF
>TRBV11-2|TRBJ1-2|TRBD1|NA
TGTGCCAGCAGCCCTAGACAGGGGGGTAACTATGGCTACACCTTC
CASSPRQGGNYGYTF
>TRBV11-3|TRBJ2-1|NA|NA
TGTGCCAGCAGCCCGAGGGGGGGGAAGCAGTTCTTC
CASSPRGGKQFF
>TRBV28|TRBJ1-1|NA|large
TGTGCCAGCAGTTTATCGGTGGGTATAGGGAACATGAACACTGAAGCTTTCTTT
CASSLSVGIGNMNTEAFF
>TRBV11-2|TRBJ2-7|TRBD1|NA
TGTGCCAGCAGCTTAGGTACAGGGGGACGTCGCTACGAGCAGTACTTC
CASSLGTGGRRYEQYF
>TRBV6-6|TRBJ1-5|NA|NA
TGTGCCGGCGGGACTCCCGTTGAGCCCCAGCATTTT
CAGGTPVEPQHF
>TRBV27|TRBJ2-7|NA|few
TGTGCCAGCAGTCCCAGGCTTTCTCCGATCTCCTACGAGCAGTACTTC
CASSPRLSPISYEQYF
>TRBV10-3|TRBJ1-2|TRBD1|NA
TGTGCCATCAGTCAGACCGGGACAGCTAACTATGGCTACACCTTC
CAISQTGTANYGYTF
>TRBV19|TRBJ1-5|NA|few
TGTGCCAGTAGTATATCCCCCTCACGGGCCGCCCAGCATTTT
CASSISPSRAAQHF
>TRBV2|TRBJ2-2|NA|NA
TGTGCCAGCAGAAAGGTCCAGAACACCGGGGAGCTGTTTTTT
CASRKVQNTGELFF
>TRBV6-1|TRBJ2-4|NA|NA
TGTGCCAGCAGTGAAGCGGTGAGGGGACGCCAAAACATTCAGTACTTC
CASSEAVRGRQNIQYF
>TRBV7-2|TRBJ1-2|TRBD1|NA
TGTGCCAGCAGCTTAGTAGTACAGGGGTCTGATGGCTACACCTTC
CASSLVVQGSDGYTF
>TRBV25-1|TRBJ1-1|NA|NA
TGTGCCAGCAGACGGGTGAACACTGAAGCTTTCTTT
CASRRVNTEAFF
>TRBV14|TRBJ2-3|TRBD2|NA
TGTGCCAGCAGCCAAGATATATATGGGACTAGCGGACGCACAGATACGCAGTATTTT
CASSQDIYGTSGRTDTQYF
>TRBV28|TRBJ1-4|NA|NA
TGTGCCAGCAGTGAGTACGGAAAACTGTTTTTT
CASSEYGKLFF
>TRBV7-2|TRBJ2-1|NA|NA
TGTGCCAGCAGATTGTTGGACAATGAGCAGTTCTTC
CASRLLDNEQFF
>TRBV7-6|TRBJ1-2|TRBD1|once
TGTGCCAGCAGCGCGACACAGGGGGCGAGCTATGGCTACACCTTC
CASSATQGASYGYTF
>TRBV30|TRBJ2-3|TRBD2|few
TGTGCCTATCATGGGACTAGCGGCACAGATACGCAGTATTTT
CAYHGTSGTDTQYF
>TRBV7-2|TRBJ2-4|TRBD2|NA
TGTGCCAGCAGCCAAGGTCGGGGGGAGGGAAACATTCAGTACTTC
CASSQGRGEGNIQYF
>TRBV5-4|TRBJ2-5|TRBD2|NA
TGTGCCAGCAGCTCGGGACTAGCGGGAGAAGAGACCCAGTACTTC
CASSSGLAGEETQYF
>TRBV7-2|TRBJ2-7|NA|NA
TGTGCCAGCAGCTTAGTCGGGCCCGGGACTGGACCCTACGAGCAGTACTTC
CASSLVGPGTGPYEQYF
>TRBV9|TRBJ2-7|NA|NA
TGTGCCAGCAGCGTAGGAGGGGCGCGGGACGAGCAGTACTTC
CASSVGGARDEQYF
>TRBV7-7|TRBJ2-1|NA|NA
TGTGCCAGCAGCACGGCTGGTGGGAATGAGCAGTTCTTC
CASSTAGGNEQFF
>TRBV7-6|TRBJ1-1|NA|NA
TGTGCCAGCAGCTGGGGGGGCAGGGGTTCGAACACTGAAGCTTTCTTT
CASSWGGRGSNTEAFF
>TRBV19|TRBJ2-1|NA|NA
TGTGCCAGTAGTATGGGGGAACTATACAATGAGCAGTTCTTC
CASSMGELYNEQFF
>TRBV4-3|TRBJ2-3|NA|NA
TGCGCCAGCAGCCAAGATCGAGTCGGGGCAGATACGCAGTATTTT
CASSQDRVGADTQYF
>TRBV19|TRBJ2-5|TRBD2|once
TGTGCCAGTAGTCCTCGGACTAGCTCGGAGACCCAGTACTTC
CASSPRTSSETQYF
>TRBV5-1|TRBJ2-7|NA|NA
TGCGCCAGCAGCCCCGAAGGACTGTTACCCTACGAGCAGTACTTC
CASSPEGLLPYEQYF
>TRBV7-2|TRBJ1-4|NA|NA
TGTGCCAGCAGCTTATGGGTGGGGGAAAAACTGTTTTTT
CASSLWVGEKLFF
>TRBV6-5|TRBJ2-3|NA|NA
TGTGCCAGCAGTTACTCATTAGGTATCACAGATACGCAGTATTTT
CASSYSLGITDTQYF
>TRBV7-9|TRBJ2-1|TRBD2|NA
TGTGCCAGCAGCCGAACGACTAGCGGGAGATGGAATGAGCAGTTCTTC
CASSRTTSGRWNEQFF
>TRBV5-1|TRBJ2-3|TRBD1|NA
TGCGCCAGCAGCCTTGGGACAGGGGGCCTGGATACGCAGTATTTT
CASSLGTGGLDTQYF
>TRBV5-5|TRBJ2-2|NA|NA
TGTGCCAGCAGCTGGAGGGGCACCGGGGAGCTGTTTTTT
CASSWRGTGELFF
>TRBV7-2|TRBJ1-2|TRBD1|NA
TGTGCCAGCAGCCCCCCGACAGGGGGGGCCTATGGCTACACCTTC
CASSPPTGGAYGYTF
>TRBV7-8|TRBJ2-7|NA|NA
TGTGCCAGCAGCTTCCAGGGATACGAGCAGTACTTC
CASSFQGYEQYF
>TRBV5-4|TRBJ1-1|NA|NA
TGTGCCAGCAGCTTCTCATCAGGGAACACTGAAGCTTTCTTT
CASSFSSGNTEAFF
>TRBV2|TRBJ1-5|NA|few
TGTGCCAGCAGGGGCGTCCCTAATCAGCCCCAGCATTTT
CASRGVPNQPQHF
>TRBV28|TRBJ2-7|NA|NA
TGTGCCAGCAGATTACAGGGTGGGTACGAGCAGTACTTC
CASRLQGGYEQYF
>TRBV4-3|TRBJ2-7|NA|few
TGCGCCAGCAGCCAAGATTATCCCGGGACATCCTACGAGCAGTACTTC
CASSQDYPGTSYEQYF
>TRBV7-2|TRBJ2-7|NA|few
TGTGCCAGCAGCTTTTCGGGTAGCTTTATGGAGCAGTACTTC
CASSFSGSFMEQYF
>TRBV4-3|TRBJ2-7|NA|NA
TGCGCCAACCGGTTATGTGAGCAGTACTTC
CANRLCEQYF
>TRBV4-3|TRBJ2-5|NA|NA
TGCGCCAGCAGCCAAGACACGATGGAGACCCAGTACTTC
CASSQDTMETQYF
>TRBV10-3|TRBJ2-7|NA|few
TGTGCCATCAGCAGGATAGACGGTTCCTACGAGCAGTACTTC
CAISRIDGSYEQYF